These T cell receptor beta chains were read from a single sample in a study of Tregs in tolerant kidney transplant recipients. Using immunoSEQ multiplex PCR, the repertoire was profiled, and TCRdb retains in-frame clones only, with some absent. The table shows some 110,000 clones, with roughly nine tenths occurring only once. Source material: CD4+ T cells from blood. Receptors originate from a human donor in good health. CDR3s include the opening cysteine and the closing phenylalanine or tryptophan. D genes are given only for firm matches. Some rows mark clone size as missing; the rest say once, few, many or name a class of expanded clone.

V gene	D gene	J gene	clone size	CDR3 protein	CDR3 DNA
TRBV7-9	NA	TRBJ1-4	NA	CASIPFFVTNEKLFF	TGTGCCAGCATCCCCTTCTTCGTAACTAATGAAAAACTGTTTTTT
TRBV4-2	NA	TRBJ2-7	NA	CASSQDRGRSLGQYF	TGTGCCAGCAGCCAAGATCGGGGTAGGTCTCTAGGGCAGTACTTC
TRBV5-1	TRBD1	TRBJ1-1	NA	CASSYSGGNTEAFF	TGCGCCAGCAGCTATTCAGGGGGGAACACTGAAGCTTTCTTT
TRBV18	NA	TRBJ1-1	NA	CASSPLDSLGTEAFF	TGTGCCAGCTCACCGTTGGACAGCCTGGGTACTGAAGCTTTCTTT
TRBV6-5	TRBD1	TRBJ1-2	NA	CASSPSAGQDYGYTF	TGTGCCAGCAGCCCCTCGGCGGGACAGGACTATGGCTACACCTTC
TRBV5-8	NA	TRBJ2-5	NA	CASSPRAGSWETQYF	TGTGCCAGCAGTCCACGGGCAGGGTCATGGGAGACCCAGTACTTC
TRBV19	NA	TRBJ1-1	few	CASTPWEARNTEAFF	TGTGCCAGTACCCCGTGGGAAGCCCGGAACACTGAAGCTTTCTTT
TRBV15	TRBD1	TRBJ1-4	NA	CATSRDLAGGSEKLFF	TGTGCCACCAGCAGAGATCTGGCAGGGGGCAGTGAAAAACTGTTTTTT
TRBV11-2	NA	TRBJ1-1	NA	CASSLFSGGVDAFF	TGTGCCAGCAGCTTATTCTCTGGGGGTGTTGACGCTTTCTTT
TRBV4-2	NA	TRBJ1-1	NA	CASSSFIAGRNTEAFF	TGTGCCAGCAGCTCATTCATTGCGGGGAGAAACACTGAAGCTTTCTTT
TRBV4-1	NA	TRBJ1-1	NA	CASSETQPTVNTEAFF	TGCGCCAGCAGCGAGACCCAGCCGACAGTCAACACTGAAGCTTTCTTT
TRBV5-1	NA	TRBJ1-5	NA	CASSPRPGARQPQHF	TGCGCCAGCAGCCCTCGTCCAGGGGCGAGGCAGCCCCAGCATTTT
TRBV4-2	NA	TRBJ1-4	NA	CASSHQASRGLNEKLFF	TGTGCCAGCAGCCACCAAGCAAGTCGGGGGCTTAATGAAAAACTGTTTTTT
TRBV15	NA	TRBJ2-4	NA	CATSTGGAKNIQYF	TGTGCCACCAGCACAGGTGGAGCCAAAAACATTCAGTACTTC
TRBV6-5	TRBD2	TRBJ2-5	NA	CASSYSGLAGGETQYF	TGTGCCAGCAGTTACTCGGGTCTAGCGGGAGGAGAGACCCAGTACTTC
TRBV10-1	TRBD1	TRBJ2-1	once	CASSERQGPYNEQFF	TGCGCCAGCAGTGAGCGACAGGGGCCGTACAATGAGCAGTTCTTC
TRBV2	NA	TRBJ2-5	NA	CASVGSNLLETQYF	TGTGCCAGCGTGGGGTCGAACTTGCTAGAGACCCAGTACTTC
TRBV6-6	NA	TRBJ1-3	NA	CASSYGAGSSGNTIYF	TGTGCCAGCAGTTACGGTGCAGGTAGCTCTGGAAACACCATATATTTT
TRBV6-5	NA	TRBJ1-6	NA	CASSIRTATNSPLHF	TGTGCCAGCAGTATCCGGACCGCGACCAATTCACCCCTCCACTTT
TRBV30	TRBD1	TRBJ1-1	NA	CAWSATDRAAFF	TGTGCCTGGAGTGCCACTGACAGGGCGGCTTTCTTT
TRBV5-8	NA	TRBJ2-3	NA	CASSLAAVAGDTQYF	TGTGCCAGCAGCTTGGCTGCGGTAGCAGGGGATACGCAGTATTTT
TRBV28	TRBD1	TRBJ2-3	few	CASKDRGRPDTQYF	TGTGCCAGCAAAGACAGGGGGCGCCCCGATACGCAGTATTTT
TRBV11-3	TRBD2	TRBJ2-1	NA	CASSLGGSGNNEQFF	TGTGCCAGCAGCTTAGGTGGTAGCGGGAACAATGAGCAGTTCTTC
TRBV2	NA	TRBJ1-2	NA	CASSVLGAVYGYTF	TGTGCCAGCAGTGTTCTGGGGGCGGTATATGGCTACACCTTC
TRBV5-1	TRBD2	TRBJ2-1	NA	CASTPRTSGSFNEQFF	TGCGCCAGCACCCCTCGGACTAGCGGGAGCTTCAATGAGCAGTTCTTC
TRBV27	NA	TRBJ1-1	NA	CASSHLRGGGSGEAFF	TGTGCCAGCAGTCACTTGAGGGGAGGGGGTTCAGGTGAAGCTTTCTTT
TRBV7-9	NA	TRBJ2-5	NA	CASSPMGDIQETQYF	TGTGCCAGCAGCCCGATGGGGGACATTCAAGAGACCCAGTACTTC
TRBV7-9	TRBD1	TRBJ2-5	NA	CASSLGSGGETQYF	TGTGCCAGCAGCTTAGGGTCAGGGGGAGAGACCCAGTACTTC
TRBV30	NA	TRBJ1-6	NA	CAWRSRDRLRNGSPLHF	TGTGCCTGGCGCTCCCGGGACCGCCTAAGAAACGGGTCACCCCTCCACTTT
TRBV7-6	TRBD1	TRBJ1-3	once	CASSLAGGGNTIYF	TGTGCCAGCAGCTTAGCAGGGGGCGGAAACACCATATATTTT
TRBV20-1	NA	TRBJ2-7	once	CSATGSHEQYF	TGCAGTGCTACAGGGAGCCACGAGCAGTACTTC
TRBV27	NA	TRBJ2-1	NA	CASRLNRYNEQFF	TGTGCCAGCAGGCTAAATCGGTACAATGAGCAGTTCTTC
TRBV18	TRBD2	TRBJ2-5	NA	CASSPGAGNGQETQYF	TGTGCCAGCTCACCGGGAGCGGGAAACGGCCAAGAGACCCAGTACTTC
TRBV7-3	NA	TRBJ1-1	NA	CASSNGEGNTEAFF	TGTGCCAGCAGCAACGGTGAGGGTAACACTGAAGCTTTCTTT
TRBV5-1	NA	TRBJ1-2	NA	CASSVTISGYGYTF	TGCGCCAGCAGCGTGACGATATCTGGCTATGGCTACACCTTC
TRBV7-9	NA	TRBJ2-7	NA	CASSPRGTSYEQYF	TGTGCCAGCAGCCCCAGGGGGACTTCCTACGAGCAGTACTTC
TRBV10-3	TRBD2	TRBJ2-1	NA	CATLNSGSESNEQFF	TGTGCCACCCTCAATAGCGGGAGCGAATCGAATGAGCAGTTCTTC
TRBV2	TRBD1	TRBJ2-3	NA	CASYDRQGWSPDTQYF	TGTGCCAGCTACGATAGACAGGGTTGGTCACCAGATACGCAGTATTTT
TRBV5-1	TRBD2	TRBJ2-7	once	CASSLRTSFYEQYF	TGCGCCAGCAGCCTGCGGACTAGCTTCTACGAGCAGTACTTC
TRBV6-5	NA	TRBJ1-3	NA	CASSYSRGSGNTIYF	TGTGCCAGCAGTTACTCGAGGGGGTCTGGAAACACCATATATTTT
TRBV6-5	NA	TRBJ2-5	NA	CASSSDSIETQYF	TGTGCCAGCAGCTCCGACAGTATAGAGACCCAGTACTTC
TRBV27	NA	TRBJ2-2	NA	CASSFSVAGELFF	TGTGCCAGCAGTTTCTCAGTCGCCGGGGAGCTGTTTTTT
TRBV5-1	NA	TRBJ1-4	NA	CASSPGQTSTNEKLFF	TGCGCCAGCAGCCCCGGACAGACTTCAACTAATGAAAAACTGTTTTTT
TRBV12-5	NA	TRBJ2-5	NA	CASGLDIQETQYF	TGTGCTAGTGGTTTGGACATACAAGAGACCCAGTACTTC
TRBV9	NA	TRBJ2-1	NA	CASSGRQIYNEQFF	TGTGCCAGCAGCGGCAGACAGATCTACAATGAGCAGTTCTTC
TRBV11-2	TRBD1	TRBJ1-4	NA	CASSPLTGRNEKLFF	TGTGCCAGCAGCCCGCTGACAGGGAGGAATGAAAAACTGTTTTTT
TRBV5-6	TRBD1	TRBJ2-5	NA	CASLRDSQETQYF	TGTGCCAGTCTCCGGGACAGCCAAGAGACCCAGTACTTC
TRBV7-9	NA	TRBJ1-3	NA	CASSLAFSGNTIYF	TGTGCCAGCAGCTTGGCGTTCTCTGGAAACACCATATATTTT
TRBV6-1	NA	TRBJ1-2	NA	CASRAGAANYGYTF	TGTGCCAGCAGAGCAGGGGCGGCTAACTATGGCTACACCTTC
TRBV5-1	NA	TRBJ1-5	NA	CASSPGGPSNQPQHF	TGCGCCAGCAGCCCGGGCGGGCCTAGCAATCAGCCCCAGCATTTT
TRBV7-2	TRBD1	TRBJ1-6	NA	CASSQSRDRGVLSHSPLHF	TGTGCCAGCAGTCAGTCCCGGGACAGGGGCGTTCTCAGCCATTCACCCCTCCACTTT
TRBV14	NA	TRBJ2-7	NA	CASSQVTFGEQYF	TGTGCCAGCAGCCAGGTGACGTTCGGCGAGCAGTACTTC
TRBV29-1	NA	TRBJ1-2	NA	CSVPKAGYYGYTF	TGCAGCGTCCCAAAGGCAGGATACTATGGCTACACCTTC
TRBV2	NA	TRBJ2-3	NA	CASSKGRKTDTQYF	TGTGCCAGCAGTAAGGGCAGGAAGACAGATACGCAGTATTTT
TRBV19	NA	TRBJ1-6	NA	CASSLQIRINSPLHF	TGTGCCAGTAGTCTCCAAATCCGGATTAATTCACCCCTCCACTTT
TRBV2	NA	TRBJ1-6	NA	CASSEQIRRNSPLHF	TGTGCCAGCAGTGAACAAATACGGAGGAATTCACCCCTCCACTTT
TRBV2	NA	TRBJ1-4	once	CASSADHNEKLFF	TGTGCCAGCAGTGCGGATCATAATGAAAAACTGTTTTTT
TRBV5-5	NA	TRBJ1-5	NA	CASSLAAGRVGWSNQPQHF	TGTGCCAGCAGCTTGGCCGCGGGGCGTGTGGGTTGGAGCAATCAGCCCCAGCATTTT
TRBV13	NA	TRBJ1-4	NA	CASSSRRVLNEKLFF	TGTGCCAGCAGCTCAAGGCGGGTACTTAATGAAAAACTGTTTTTT
TRBV6-5	NA	TRBJ1-2	NA	CASSYSNSYGYTF	TGTGCCAGCAGTTACTCCAACAGCTATGGCTACACCTTC